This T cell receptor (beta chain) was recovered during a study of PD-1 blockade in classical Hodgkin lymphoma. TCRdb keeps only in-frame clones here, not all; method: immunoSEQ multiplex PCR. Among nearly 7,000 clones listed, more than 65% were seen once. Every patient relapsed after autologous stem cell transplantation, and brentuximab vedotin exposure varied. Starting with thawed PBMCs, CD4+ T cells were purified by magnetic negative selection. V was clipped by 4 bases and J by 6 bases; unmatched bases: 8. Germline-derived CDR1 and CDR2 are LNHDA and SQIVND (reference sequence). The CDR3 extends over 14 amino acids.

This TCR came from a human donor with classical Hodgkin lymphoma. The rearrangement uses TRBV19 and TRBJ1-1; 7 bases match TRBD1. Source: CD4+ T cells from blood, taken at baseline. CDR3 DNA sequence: TGTGCCAGTAGTAGACAGGGTCTTAACTCTGAAGCTTTCTTT. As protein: CASSRQGLNSEAFF. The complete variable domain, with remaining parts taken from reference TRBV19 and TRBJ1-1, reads DGGITQSPKYLFRKEGQNVTLSCEQNLNHDAMYWYRQDPGQGLRLIYYSQIVNDFQKGDIAEGYSVSREKKESFPLTVTSAQKNPTAFYLCASSRQGLNSEAFFGQGTRLTVV.